The rows below give T cell receptor beta chains drawn from one sample of a study of shared clonotypes between healthy human individuals. Sequencing used immunoSEQ multiplex PCR; TCRdb keeps in-frame clones, though not all of them. The table includes about 1 million clones, about 75% detected once. The sample consisted of memory CD4+ T cells sorted from blood. The source is a man between 18 and 29 years old in good health. Each CDR3 is given with its conserved first and last residue. Fields, in order: CDR3 protein, CDR3 DNA, V gene, D gene, J gene, clone size. A D gene is named only where the DNA matches it firmly. Size values are once, few and many counts, or a class for expanded clones, and some rows have none.

CASRRGLALTDTQYF,TGTGCCAGCAGGCGCGGACTAGCGCTCACAGATACGCAGTATTTT,TRBV5-6,TRBD2,TRBJ2-3,NA
CASSRLGDTGELFF,TGCGCCAGCAGCAGGCTTGGGGACACCGGGGAGCTGTTTTTT,TRBV5-1,NA,TRBJ2-2,NA
CASSTQYGELFF,TGTGCCAGTAGTACTCAGTACGGGGAGCTGTTTTTT,TRBV19,NA,TRBJ2-2,NA
CASSLPGKTGNTIYF,TGTGCCAGCAGCTTACCGGGGAAGACTGGAAACACCATATATTTT,TRBV5-6,NA,TRBJ1-3,NA
CAISEVAGVETQYF,TGTGCCATCAGTGAAGTAGCGGGGGTGGAGACCCAGTACTTC,TRBV10-3,TRBD2,TRBJ2-5,once
CASSITLAGGDTQYF,TGTGCCAGCAGCATAACACTAGCGGGAGGAGATACGCAGTATTTT,TRBV7-2,TRBD2,TRBJ2-3,few
CASSPGTSGRNEQFF,TGTGCCAGCTCACCGGGGACTAGCGGTCGGAATGAGCAGTTCTTC,TRBV18,TRBD2,TRBJ2-1,NA
CASSSTGGAETQYF,TGCGCCAGCAGCTCGACCGGGGGGGCAGAGACCCAGTACTTC,TRBV5-1,TRBD2,TRBJ2-5,NA
CASSLAGGRGFNEQYF,TGCGCCAGCAGCTTGGCCGGCGGGAGGGGTTTCAACGAGCAGTACTTC,TRBV5-1,TRBD2,TRBJ2-7,NA
CASSETGTGGSSTDTQYF,TGTGCCAGCAGCGAAACCGGGACAGGGGGTTCTTCTACAGATACGCAGTATTTT,TRBV9,TRBD1,TRBJ2-3,few
CASSTGTGANYGYTF,TGCGCCAGCAGCACCGGGACAGGAGCTAACTATGGCTACACCTTC,TRBV5-1,TRBD1,TRBJ1-2,few
CASSVSSGVPYEQYF,TGTGCCAGCAGCGTCTCTAGCGGGGTACCCTACGAGCAGTACTTC,TRBV9,TRBD2,TRBJ2-7,NA
CASRRGQQGGTLHF,TGTGCCAGCAGGAGGGGCCAACAGGGGGGCACCCTCCACTTT,TRBV2,TRBD1,TRBJ1-6,few
CASSPGTGKKANEKLFF,TGTGCCAGCAGTCCCGGGACAGGGAAAAAGGCTAATGAAAAACTGTTTTTT,TRBV28,TRBD1,TRBJ1-4,NA
CASSLPPGGREQFF,TGTGCCAGCAGCTTACCACCAGGGGGGCGTGAGCAGTTCTTC,TRBV7-9,NA,TRBJ2-1,NA
CASSGSGSLAGGQETQYF,TGTGCCAGCAGCGGAAGTGGGTCGTTAGCGGGGGGCCAAGAGACCCAGTACTTC,TRBV7-3,TRBD2,TRBJ2-5,NA
CASSPAGRTGYGYTF,TGTGCCAGCTCACCAGCTGGTCGAACAGGCTATGGCTACACCTTC,TRBV18,NA,TRBJ1-2,NA
CASSFEQETQYF,TGCGCCAGCAGCTTCGAGCAAGAGACCCAGTACTTC,TRBV5-1,NA,TRBJ2-5,once
CAISGQDETQYF,TGTGCCATCAGTGGACAGGACGAGACCCAGTACTTC,TRBV10-3,NA,TRBJ2-5,NA
CASSENPRVVYEQYF,TGCGCCAGCAGTGAGAACCCCAGGGTTGTCTACGAGCAGTACTTC,TRBV10-2,NA,TRBJ2-7,NA
CATSGTGTGANEQFF,TGTGCCACCAGCGGAACCGGGACAGGGGCCAATGAGCAGTTCTTC,TRBV15,TRBD1,TRBJ2-1,few
CAWSVQANYGYTF,TGTGCCTGGAGTGTACAAGCTAACTATGGCTACACCTTC,TRBV30,NA,TRBJ1-2,NA
CASSTGPGGLGNYGYTF,TGTGCCAGTAGTACCGGGCCAGGGGGCCTGGGAAACTATGGCTACACCTTC,TRBV19,TRBD1,TRBJ1-2,NA
CASSRTNTNEKLFF,TGTGCCAGCAGTCGGACAAATACTAATGAAAAACTGTTTTTT,TRBV6-1,NA,TRBJ1-4,once
CASSLGYEQYF,TGTGCCAGCAGCTTGGGCTACGAGCAGTACTTC,TRBV5-5,NA,TRBJ2-7,NA
CASSLTSGRGETQYF,TGCGCCAGCAGCTTGACTAGCGGGAGAGGAGAGACCCAGTACTTC,TRBV5-1,TRBD2,TRBJ2-5,NA
CASSRTAGANVLTF,TGCGCCAGCAGCCGGACAGCTGGGGCCAACGTCCTGACTTTC,TRBV5-1,NA,TRBJ2-6,NA
CASSKRGADTQYF,TGTGCCAGCAGCAAGCGGGGAGCAGATACGCAGTATTTT,TRBV7-3,TRBD2,TRBJ2-3,NA
CASSFTAGGQNEQFF,TGTGCCAGCAGCTTCACGGCAGGGGGACAGAATGAGCAGTTCTTC,TRBV7-8,TRBD1,TRBJ2-1,NA